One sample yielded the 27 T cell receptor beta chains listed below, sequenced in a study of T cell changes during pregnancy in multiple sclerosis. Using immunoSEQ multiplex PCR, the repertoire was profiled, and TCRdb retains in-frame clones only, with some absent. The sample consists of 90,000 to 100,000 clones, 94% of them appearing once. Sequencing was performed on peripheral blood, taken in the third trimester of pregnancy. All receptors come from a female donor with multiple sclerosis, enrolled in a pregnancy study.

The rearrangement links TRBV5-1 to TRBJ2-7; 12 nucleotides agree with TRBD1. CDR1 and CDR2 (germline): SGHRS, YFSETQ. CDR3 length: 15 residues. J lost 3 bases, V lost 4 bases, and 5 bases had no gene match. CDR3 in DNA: TGCGCCAGCAGCCGGGGACAGGGGGCGATCTACGAGCAGTACTTC. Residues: CASSRGQGAIYEQYF.

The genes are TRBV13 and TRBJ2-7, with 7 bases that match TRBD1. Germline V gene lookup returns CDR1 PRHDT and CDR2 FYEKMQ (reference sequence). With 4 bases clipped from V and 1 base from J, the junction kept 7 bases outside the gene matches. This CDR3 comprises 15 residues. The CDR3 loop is CASSSLRDRSYEQYF. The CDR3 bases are TGTGCCAGCAGCTCTCTAAGGGACAGATCCTACGAGCAGTACTTC.

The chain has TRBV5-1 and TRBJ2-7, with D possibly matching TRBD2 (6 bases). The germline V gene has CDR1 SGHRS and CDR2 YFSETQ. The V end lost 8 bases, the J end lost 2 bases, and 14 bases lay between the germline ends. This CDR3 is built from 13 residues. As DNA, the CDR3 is TGCGCCAGTACTCGGGGGTTCGCCTACGAGCAGTACTTC. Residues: CASTRGFAYEQYF.

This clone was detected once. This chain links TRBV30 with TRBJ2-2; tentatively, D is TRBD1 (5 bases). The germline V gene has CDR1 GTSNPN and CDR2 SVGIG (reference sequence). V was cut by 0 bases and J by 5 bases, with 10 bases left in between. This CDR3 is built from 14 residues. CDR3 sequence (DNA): TGTGCCTGGAGTGTAGGCAGGGTAACCGGGGAGCTGTTTTTT. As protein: CAWSVGRVTGELFF.

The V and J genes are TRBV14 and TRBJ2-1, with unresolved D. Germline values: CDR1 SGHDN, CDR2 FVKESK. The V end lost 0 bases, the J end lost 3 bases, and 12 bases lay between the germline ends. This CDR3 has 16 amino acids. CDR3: CASSQDAHPYYNEQFF. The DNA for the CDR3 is TGTGCCAGCAGCCAAGATGCCCATCCCTACTACAATGAGCAGTTCTTC.

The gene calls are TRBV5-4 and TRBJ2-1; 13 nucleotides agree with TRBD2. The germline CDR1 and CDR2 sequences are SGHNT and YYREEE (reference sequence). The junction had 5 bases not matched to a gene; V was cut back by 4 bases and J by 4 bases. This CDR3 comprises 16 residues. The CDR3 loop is CASSASGLAGYNEQFF. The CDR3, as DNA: TGTGCCAGCAGCGCCTCGGGACTAGCGGGATACAATGAGCAGTTCTTC.

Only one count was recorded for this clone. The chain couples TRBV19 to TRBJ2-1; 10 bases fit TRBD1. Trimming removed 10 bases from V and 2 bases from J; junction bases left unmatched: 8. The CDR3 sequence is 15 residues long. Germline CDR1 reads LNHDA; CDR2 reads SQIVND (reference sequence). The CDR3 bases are TGTGCCACCAGACGGGGACAGGGGACCTACAATGAGCAGTTCTTC. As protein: CATRRGQGTYNEQFF.

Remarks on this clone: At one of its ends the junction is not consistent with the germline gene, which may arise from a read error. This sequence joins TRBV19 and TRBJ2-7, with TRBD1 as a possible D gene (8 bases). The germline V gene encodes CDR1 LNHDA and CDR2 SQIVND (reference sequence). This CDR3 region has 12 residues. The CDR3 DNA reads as TGTGCCAGTAGGCCGTTTGAGGACAGGGAGGGTTTC. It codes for CASRPFEDREGF.

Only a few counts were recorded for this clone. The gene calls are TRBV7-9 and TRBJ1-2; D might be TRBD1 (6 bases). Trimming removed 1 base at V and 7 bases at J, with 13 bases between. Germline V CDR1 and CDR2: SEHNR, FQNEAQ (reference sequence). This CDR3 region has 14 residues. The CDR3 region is CASSLDSGAGGYTF. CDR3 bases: TGTGCCAGCAGCTTAGACTCAGGGGCGGGTGGCTACACCTTC.

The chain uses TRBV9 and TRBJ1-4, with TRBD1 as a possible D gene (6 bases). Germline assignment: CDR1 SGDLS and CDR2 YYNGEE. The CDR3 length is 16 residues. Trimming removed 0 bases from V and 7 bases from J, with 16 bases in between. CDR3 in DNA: TGTGCCAGCAGCGTAGCCGCAGGGGCTGAAAGTGAAAAACTGTTTTTT. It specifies CASSVAAGAESEKLFF.

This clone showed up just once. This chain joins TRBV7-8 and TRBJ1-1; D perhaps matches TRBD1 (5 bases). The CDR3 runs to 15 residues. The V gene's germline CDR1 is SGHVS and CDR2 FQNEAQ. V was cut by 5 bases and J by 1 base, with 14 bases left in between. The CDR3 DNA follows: TGTGCCAGCAGCCCCCTTTTGGGGGGGAACACTGAAGCTTTCTTT. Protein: CASSPLLGGNTEAFF.

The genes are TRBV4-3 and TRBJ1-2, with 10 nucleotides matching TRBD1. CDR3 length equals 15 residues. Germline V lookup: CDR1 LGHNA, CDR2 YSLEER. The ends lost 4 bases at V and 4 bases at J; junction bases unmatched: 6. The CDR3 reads CASSPWTGGGYGYTF. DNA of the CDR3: TGCGCCAGCAGCCCATGGACAGGGGGAGGCTATGGCTACACCTTC.

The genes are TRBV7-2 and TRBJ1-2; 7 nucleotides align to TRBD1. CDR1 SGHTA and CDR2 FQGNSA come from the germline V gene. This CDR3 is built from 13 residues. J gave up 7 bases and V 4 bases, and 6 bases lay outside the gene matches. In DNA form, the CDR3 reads TGTGCCAGCAGCTCGGGGACAGTTCGTGGCTACACCTTC. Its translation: CASSSGTVRGYTF.

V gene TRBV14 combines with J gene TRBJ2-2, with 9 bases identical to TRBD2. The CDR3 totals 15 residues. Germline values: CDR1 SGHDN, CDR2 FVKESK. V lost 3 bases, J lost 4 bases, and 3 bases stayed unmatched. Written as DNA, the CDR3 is TGTGCCAGCAGCCAGCGTAGCGGGAGCACCGGGGAGCTGTTTTTT. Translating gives CASSQRSGSTGELFF.

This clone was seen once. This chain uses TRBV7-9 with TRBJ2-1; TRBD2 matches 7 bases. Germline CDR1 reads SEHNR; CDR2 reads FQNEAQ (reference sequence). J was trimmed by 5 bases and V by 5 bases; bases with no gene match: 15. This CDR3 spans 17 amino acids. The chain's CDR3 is CASSPPPGLIMDNEQFF. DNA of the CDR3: TGTGCCAGCAGCCCTCCCCCGGGACTAATAATGGACAATGAGCAGTTCTTC.

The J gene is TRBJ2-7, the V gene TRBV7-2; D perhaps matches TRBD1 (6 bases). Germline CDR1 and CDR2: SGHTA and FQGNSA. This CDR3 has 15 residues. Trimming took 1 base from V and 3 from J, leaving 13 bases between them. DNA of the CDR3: TGTGCCAGCAGCTTAGGGGGGCGTCTAAACTACGAGCAGTACTTC. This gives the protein CASSLGGRLNYEQYF.

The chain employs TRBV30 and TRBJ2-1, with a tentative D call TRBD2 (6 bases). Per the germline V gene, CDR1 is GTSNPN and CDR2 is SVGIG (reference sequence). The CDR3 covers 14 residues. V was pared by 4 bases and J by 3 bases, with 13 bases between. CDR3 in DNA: TGTGCCTGGATGTTGGGGGGTCTCTACAATGAGCAGTTCTTC. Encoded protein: CAWMLGGLYNEQFF.

This CDR3 is CASSITGLPYEQYF. CDR3 coding DNA: TGCGCCAGCAGTATCACAGGGTTACCCTACGAGCAGTACTTC. The J gene is TRBJ2-7, the V gene TRBV5-1, with TRBD1 as a possible D gene (6 bases). Germline CDR1 and CDR2: SGHRS and YFSETQ. The CDR3 has 14 amino acids. Trimming left V 5 bases short and J 2 bases short, with 14 bases between.

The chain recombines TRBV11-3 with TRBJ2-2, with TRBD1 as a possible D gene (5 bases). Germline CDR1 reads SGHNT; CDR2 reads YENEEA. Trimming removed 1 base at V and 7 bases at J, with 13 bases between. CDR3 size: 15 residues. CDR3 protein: CASSLVVGQGGELFF. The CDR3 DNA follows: TGTGCCAGCAGCTTAGTTGTGGGGCAGGGCGGGGAGCTGTTTTTT.

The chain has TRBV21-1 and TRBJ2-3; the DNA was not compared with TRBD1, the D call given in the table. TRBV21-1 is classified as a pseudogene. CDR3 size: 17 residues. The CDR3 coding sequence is TGTGCCAGCAGCAAAGAGGACGACAGGGTTCGTACAGATACGCAGTATTTT. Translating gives CASSKEDDRVRTDTQYF.

CDR3 sequence reads: CASSQETAGLTTFYGYTF. Written as DNA, the CDR3 is TGCGCCAGCAGCCAAGAGACAGCGGGTCTTACTACTTTCTATGGCTACACCTTC. J is TRBJ1-2 and V is TRBV4-3, with D perhaps matching TRBD1 (5 bases). The V gene's germline CDR1 is LGHNA and CDR2 YSLEER. Trimming stripped 0 bases from V and 4 bases from J, with 21 bases between. This CDR3 has 18 amino acids.

For the CDR3, the DNA is TGTGCCAGCAGTTACCTGGGGTACAGGGGAAGAGAGCAGTACTTC. Residues: CASSYLGYRGREQYF. The chain recombines TRBV28 with TRBJ2-7, with 7 bases lining up with TRBD1. Germline V gene data show CDR1 as MDHEN and CDR2 as SYDVKM. The CDR3 contains 15 residues. V gave up 4 bases and J gave up 7 bases; unmatched junction bases: 13.

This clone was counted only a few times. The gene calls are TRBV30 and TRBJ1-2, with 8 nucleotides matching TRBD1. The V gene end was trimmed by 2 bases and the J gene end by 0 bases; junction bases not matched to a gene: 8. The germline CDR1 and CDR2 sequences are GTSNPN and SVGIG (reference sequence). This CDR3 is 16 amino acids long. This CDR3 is CAWSLAGGYSNYGYTF. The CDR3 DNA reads TGTGCCTGGAGTCTAGCAGGGGGCTACTCTAACTATGGCTACACCTTC.

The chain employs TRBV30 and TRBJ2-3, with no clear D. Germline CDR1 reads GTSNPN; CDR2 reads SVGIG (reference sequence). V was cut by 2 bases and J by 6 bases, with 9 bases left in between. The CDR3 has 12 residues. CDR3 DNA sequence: TGTGCCTGGAGTACCACCCGGGATACGCAGTATTTT. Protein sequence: CAWSTTRDTQYF.

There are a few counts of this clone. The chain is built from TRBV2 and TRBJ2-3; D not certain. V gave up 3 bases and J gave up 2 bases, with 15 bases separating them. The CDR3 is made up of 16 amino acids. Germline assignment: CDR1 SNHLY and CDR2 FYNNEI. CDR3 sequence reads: CASSDWLEGSTDTQYF. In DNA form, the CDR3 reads TGTGCCAGCAGTGACTGGCTAGAAGGATCCACAGATACGCAGTATTTT.

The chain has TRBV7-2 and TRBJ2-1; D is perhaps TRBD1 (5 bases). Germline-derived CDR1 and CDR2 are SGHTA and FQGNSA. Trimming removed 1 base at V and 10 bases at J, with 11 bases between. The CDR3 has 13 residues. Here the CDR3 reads CASSLGWGREQFF. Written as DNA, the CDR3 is TGTGCCAGCAGCTTAGGTTGGGGCAGGGAGCAGTTCTTC.

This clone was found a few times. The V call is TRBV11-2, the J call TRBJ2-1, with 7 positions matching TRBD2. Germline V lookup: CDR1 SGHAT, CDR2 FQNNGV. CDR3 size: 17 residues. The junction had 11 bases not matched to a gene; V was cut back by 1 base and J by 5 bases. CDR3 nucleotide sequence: TGTGCCAGCAGCTTAGTCCAGACTAGCTGGACAAACAATGAGCAGTTCTTC. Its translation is CASSLVQTSWTNNEQFF.